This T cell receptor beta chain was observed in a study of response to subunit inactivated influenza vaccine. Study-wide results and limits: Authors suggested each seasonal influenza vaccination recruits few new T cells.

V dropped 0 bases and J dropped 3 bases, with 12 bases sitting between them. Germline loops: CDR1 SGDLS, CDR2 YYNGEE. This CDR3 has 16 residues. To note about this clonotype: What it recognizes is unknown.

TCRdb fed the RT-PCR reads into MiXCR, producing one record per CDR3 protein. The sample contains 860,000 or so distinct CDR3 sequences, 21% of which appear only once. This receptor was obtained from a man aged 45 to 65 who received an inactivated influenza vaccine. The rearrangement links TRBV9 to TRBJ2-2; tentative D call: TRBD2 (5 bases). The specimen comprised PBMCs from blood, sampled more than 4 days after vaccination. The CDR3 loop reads CASSVENGVYTGELFF. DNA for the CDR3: TGTGCCAGCAGCGTAGAGAACGGGGTTTACACCGGGGAGCTGTTTTTT.